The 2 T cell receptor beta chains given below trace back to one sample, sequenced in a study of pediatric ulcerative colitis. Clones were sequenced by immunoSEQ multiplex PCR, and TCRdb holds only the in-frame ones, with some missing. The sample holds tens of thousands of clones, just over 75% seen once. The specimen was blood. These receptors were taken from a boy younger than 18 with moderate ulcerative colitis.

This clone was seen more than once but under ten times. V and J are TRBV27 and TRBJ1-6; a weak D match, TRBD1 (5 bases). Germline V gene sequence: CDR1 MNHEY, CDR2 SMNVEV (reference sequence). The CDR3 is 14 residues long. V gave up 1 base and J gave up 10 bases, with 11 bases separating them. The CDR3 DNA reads TGTGCCAGCAGTTTATTCCTCAGGGACTCACCCCTCCACTTT. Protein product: CASSLFLRDSPLHF.

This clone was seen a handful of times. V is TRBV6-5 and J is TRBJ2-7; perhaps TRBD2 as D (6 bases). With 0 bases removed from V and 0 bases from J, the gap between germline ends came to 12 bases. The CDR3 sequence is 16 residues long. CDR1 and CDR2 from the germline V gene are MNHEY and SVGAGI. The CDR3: CASSYSPSAFSYEQYF. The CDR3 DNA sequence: TGTGCCAGCAGTTACTCTCCTAGCGCCTTCTCCTACGAGCAGTACTTC.